This T cell receptor (beta chain) stems from a study of PD-L1 blockade in urothelial cancer (dated by TCRdb to between 2016 and 2019). Describing the broader study: All patients started therapy in about 2014 and received atezolizumab 1,200 mg intravenously every 3 weeks. An ECOG performance status of 0 or 1 was recorded for the patients, and 0 to 3 prior chemotherapy regimens had been received by the patients. TCR sequencing covered pretreatment tumor samples and matched, serially collected peripheral blood taken before and after atezolizumab treatment. Blood samples were analyzed 3 weeks after the start of treatment (second dose) and 6 weeks after the start of treatment. Pretreatment blood TCR-seq was available for 30 or so patients, at least one posttreatment blood collection was obtained for around 24 patients, and tumor TCR-seq was available for around 24 patients. About 85% of the roughly 29 patients were males with bladder-origin urothelial cancer, and 18 of 29 reported a prior smoking history. Blood samples gave median yields of approximately 130,000 T cells and 82,636 unique TCRs, along with a median clonality of 0.080. Progression-free survival longer than 6 months counted as durable clinical benefit, and TCR features were additionally tested against both progression-free and overall survival. Somatic, immune and clinical correlates of response to PD-L1 blockade with atezolizumab in urothelial cancer were the focus of an exploratory multi-omic analysis. In the same patients, pretreatment tumors underwent whole exome sequencing and RNA sequencing in addition to TCR sequencing. Nine patients achieved durable clinical benefit and 20 did not.

As concerns this clone: Its antigen remains undetermined. The record has no base qualities; no much larger clone is one base away.

What the time point label conveys for this sample: peripheral blood 6 weeks after treatment start. The cohort comprised nearly 30 patients with locally advanced or metastatic urothelial carcinoma treated at Memorial Sloan Kettering on a trial protocol. Peripheral blood mononuclear cells were collected pretreatment and during treatment, with between 1 and 8 total time points per patient. The Qiagen DNeasy Blood extraction kit was used to purify genomic DNA from total PBMCs and tumor samples. PBMCs were collected pretreatment and during treatment and were isolated and stored as previously described. Study-wide findings and limitations: Small sample size (n ≈ 27) and many exploratory analyses mean the results are intended to be hypothesis-generating. A pretreatment peripheral blood TCR clonality below the median was linked to improved progression-free and overall survival. Among patients with durable benefit, tumor-associated TCR clones showed greater expansion in peripheral blood 3 weeks after treatment started (n of about 20, p = 0.022).

Synthetic TCR analog templates were spiked into each PCR so that absolute template abundance could be estimated from read counts. The immunoSEQ assay used bias-controlled V and J gene primers to amplify TCRbeta CDR3 regions from genomic DNA. Sequencing of rearranged TCRbeta segments was done at approximately 20X coverage. The paper's data handling went like this. Clustering was used to correct sequencing errors, and CDR3s were annotated against IMGT to assign V, D and J genes. Downstream analyses used only productive TCRbeta rearrangements and left out out-of-frame or stop-codon sequences. Clonality was computed as one minus Shannon entropy normalized by the log of the number of unique productive sequences. Clones differing between time points or between blood and tumor were identified using Fisher's exact test with Benjamini-Hochberg correction, with an adjusted p below 0.01 applied as the threshold. The immuneACCESS repertoire file appears here via TCRdb, limited to in-frame rearrangements. These files lack a portion of the clones; in checked studies, under half of the deficit traces to unresolved V genes, and the cause of the others is not known. For V, J and clone size, that table is used; D and trimming come from the DNA. The sample data list 30,000 or so clones, and 80% to 90% of these were observed just once. The biggest ten clones account for about 7.6% of the sample.

The TCR originated in a man older than 75 with urothelial cancer. The source material was PBMCs, sampled around atezolizumab (anti-PD-L1) treatment.

The nucleotides read TGTGCCAGCATCTCGGACAGGGCCGGGGAGCTGTTTTTT. It translates to CASISDRAGELFF. Recombination joined TRBV5-4 with TRBJ2-2, with 8 middle bases fitting TRBD1. Relative to germline, V is missing 6 bases and J is missing 6 bases, with 4 bases of the junction outside any gene match. The CDR3 sequence holds 13 residues, the cysteine and phenylalanine included. The CDR3 DNA has 39 bases and is translated from base 1. The germline V gene (reference sequence) provides CDR1 SGHNT and CDR2 YYREEE. The reference TRBV5-4 and TRBJ2-2 proteins fill in what lies around the CDR3, so the full variable domain reads ETGVTQSPTHLIKTRGQQVTLRCSSQSGHNTVSWYQQALGQGPQFIFQYYREEENGRGNFPPRFSGLQFPNYSSELNVNALELDDSALYLCASISDRAGELFFGEGSRLTVL.